This entry is about one TCR beta chain. Its antigen is still unknown. This specimen belongs to a study of cytomegalovirus exposure and HLA in healthy donors. The V and J ends lost 2 bases and 3 bases respectively, with 11 bases between them. The CDR3 covers 14 residues. CDR1 and CDR2 from the germline V gene are MGHRA and YSYEKL. Points from the study as a whole: For most TCR beta V segments, an earlier analysis put the productive rate at about 87% or about 30% of the time.

It was with 60 Vbeta and 13 Jbeta primers that the PCR ran. Repertoires were generated with immunoSEQ multiplex PCR, while TCRdb's copy carries only in-frame clones and drops some. This repertoire includes around 76,000 clones. Healthy bone marrow donors formed the donor group. The gene calls are TRBV4-1 and TRBJ2-7; D is possibly TRBD1 (6 bases). The sample was PBMCs. The sequence was collected from a boy aged 10-17 years in good health and CMV-seronegative. The CDR3 protein is CASSQNREIYEQYF. CDR3 DNA sequence: TGCGCCAGCAGCCAAAACAGGGAGATCTACGAGCAGTACTTC.